Below, 30 T cell receptor beta chains from the same sample are listed, as sequenced in a study of CD8+ T cells in alopecia areata. The authors extracted RNA and reverse transcribed it into cDNA as the sequencing template. The repertoire was sequenced with immunoSEQ multiplex PCR; TCRdb's copy has only in-frame clones and lacks some. The sample records 20,000 to 30,000 clones, 52% being singletons. Material for sequencing was NKG2D-high CD8+ T cells sorted from blood. The receptors originated from a human donor with alopecia areata.

The genes are TRBV6-1 and TRBJ2-3; D is possibly TRBD2 (8 bases). Trimming took off 6 bases at V and 0 bases at J, with 13 bases between the two ends. Per germline, CDR1 MNHNS and CDR2 SASEGT. The CDR3 is 15 residues long. CDR3 coding DNA: TGTGCCAGCAGCGGGAGGGGGCCGAGCACAGATACGCAGTATTTT. Its translation is CASSGRGPSTDTQYF.

This clone was counted at least ten times. This chain links TRBV28 with TRBJ2-1; D gene unclear. The CDR3 totals 12 residues. V lost 7 bases and J 8 bases, leaving 12 bases between the germline ends. Germline-derived CDR1 and CDR2 are MDHEN and SYDVKM. CDR3 sequence reads: CASISQVDEQFF. CDR3 DNA: TGTGCCAGCATCTCCCAAGTGGATGAGCAGTTCTTC. Complete variable domain (other parts from reference TRBV28 and TRBJ2-1): DVKVTQSSRYLVKRTGEKVFLECVQDMDHENMFWYRQDPGLGLRLIYFSYDVKMKEKGDIPEGYSVSREKKERFSLILESASTNQTSMYLCASISQVDEQFFGPGTRLTVL.

This clone was seen only a few times. The chain couples TRBV7-9 to TRBJ2-1; 10 bases are a match to TRBD2. This CDR3 comprises 16 residues. Unmatched junction bases numbered 10, after V lost 5 bases and J lost 6 bases. In germline, CDR1 is SEHNR, CDR2 FQNEAQ (reference sequence). Here the CDR3 reads CASSLRTSGDSNEQFF. The DNA of the CDR3 is TGTGCCAGCAGCCTCAGGACTAGCGGAGACAGCAATGAGCAGTTCTTC.

This clone came up a few times. The chain has TRBV28 and TRBJ2-5; D tentatively reads TRBD1 or TRBD2 (5 bases each). The germline V gene encodes CDR1 MDHEN and CDR2 SYDVKM. Trimming cost V 3 bases and J 6 bases, with 8 bases left between them. CDR3 length: 12 amino acids. The CDR3 nucleotides are TGTGCCAGCAGTTTTGGGGGACAGACCCAGTACTTC. Translating it yields CASSFGGQTQYF.

The CDR3 spells CASSLGLAGPSGGNEQFF. CDR3 nucleotide sequence: TGTGCCAGCAGCTTGGGACTAGCGGGACCCTCAGGAGGGAATGAGCAGTTCTTC. The chain couples TRBV13 to TRBJ2-1, with TRBD2 identical over 13 bases. Per the germline V gene, CDR1 is PRHDT and CDR2 is FYEKMQ (reference sequence). The trim removed 3 bases at V and 7 bases at J, leaving 12 bases unmatched. The length of the CDR3 is 18 residues.

This chain uses TRBV7-9 with TRBJ2-1; 10 nucleotides line up with TRBD2. V was clipped by 5 bases and J by 9 bases; unmatched bases: 7. Germline-derived CDR1 and CDR2 are SEHNR and FQNEAQ (reference sequence). The CDR3 contains 14 residues. The CDR3 bases are TGTGCCAGCAGCCCGGGGGTAGCGGGAGGTGAGCAGTTCTTC. This codes for CASSPGVAGGEQFF.

The table lists this clone with a few counts. This chain joins TRBV28 and TRBJ2-1; D not resolved. Trimming shortened V by 8 bases and J by 6 bases, and 5 bases separated the two germline ends. Germline V gene lookup returns CDR1 MDHEN and CDR2 SYDVKM. The CDR3 runs 10 residues. This CDR3 is CASQRNEQFF. CDR3 DNA: TGTGCCAGCCAACGCAATGAGCAGTTCTTC.

In this sample, this clone turned up a few times. The chain combines TRBV19 with TRBJ1-1; D is unresolved. The CDR3 contains 13 residues. Looked up from germline, CDR1 is LNHDA and CDR2 is SQIVND (reference sequence). V was shortened by 1 base and J by 7 bases, with 10 bases between the two germline ends. CDR3 sequence: CASSIGTGFEAFF. The CDR3 DNA sequence: TGTGCCAGTAGTATAGGGACCGGGTTTGAAGCTTTCTTT.

The genes are TRBV6-5 and TRBJ2-1; D not certain. CDR1 is MNHEY, CDR2 SVGAGI, per germline. Deletions cut 4 bases from V and 7 bases from J, with 8 bases between. The CDR3 sequence is 12 residues long. CDR3 DNA: TGTGCCAGCAGTTTATCTGAAAATGAGCAGTTCTTC. Amino acids: CASSLSENEQFF.

Note on this clone: A far bigger clonotype differs at one base, so this is likely a read error. The CDR3 nucleotides are TGTGCCAGCAGTTTAGCCGGACTGGGGTGGTACGAGCAGTACTTC. Its protein is CASSLAGLGWYEQYF. The V call is TRBV27, the J call TRBJ2-7, with D perhaps TRBD2 (5 bases). The germline V gene encodes CDR1 MNHEY and CDR2 SMNVEV (reference sequence). Trimming removed 2 bases at V and 4 bases at J, with 15 bases between. This CDR3 has 15 residues.

This clone was seen only a few times. The J gene is TRBJ2-1, the V gene TRBV29-1; either TRBD1 or TRBD2 may fit D (5 bases each). In germline, CDR1 is SQVTM, CDR2 ANQGSEA. The CDR3 totals 15 residues. Between the trimmed V and J ends, which lost 6 bases and 4 bases, there was a span of 19 bases. CDR3 nucleotides: TGCAGCGTGGGGGAGAGGGTAAGATTTTACAATGAGCAGTTCTTC. Translated: CSVGERVRFYNEQFF.

The chain carries TRBV15 and TRBJ2-7; the D is unclear. Germline CDR1 LNHNV, CDR2 YYDKDF (reference sequence). Trimming removed 1 base from V and 3 bases from J, with 1 base in between. CDR3 length equals 11 residues. The CDR3 bases are TGTGCCACCAGCAGAGGCTACGAGCAGTACTTC. Protein sequence: CATSRGYEQYF.

The CDR3 DNA reads TGTGCCAGCAGTCCCCGGGGGGACAGGCGGGATGGCTACACCTTC. Its translation is CASSPRGDRRDGYTF. The V call is TRBV28, the J call TRBJ1-2, with TRBD1 identical over 8 bases. Germline V lookup: CDR1 MDHEN, CDR2 SYDVKM. Trimming cost V 5 bases and J 6 bases; bases outside gene matches: 11. CDR3 size: 15 residues.

The chain couples TRBV5-1 to TRBJ1-2; no definite D call. Germline loops: CDR1 SGHRS, CDR2 YFSETQ. V lost 2 bases and J 5 bases, leaving 25 bases between the germline ends. This CDR3 comprises 18 residues. CDR3 amino acids: CASSLFVVQVESPYGYTF. CDR3 DNA: TGCGCCAGCAGCTTATTTGTTGTCCAGGTTGAAAGTCCTTATGGCTACACCTTC.

This chain connects TRBV27 to TRBJ2-5; D tentatively reads TRBD1 or TRBD2 (6 bases each). CDR1 MNHEY and CDR2 SMNVEV come from the germline V gene (reference sequence). The CDR3 has 15 residues. V lost 10 bases and J 2 bases, leaving 20 bases between the germline ends. The CDR3 region has the DNA TGTGCCACCTCAGCTGGGATAGGGGGGCAAGAGACCCAGTACTTC. This encodes CATSAGIGGQETQYF.

The CDR3: CASSHNGGNGETQYF. The CDR3 region has the DNA TGCGCCAGCAGCCACAACGGAGGGAATGGTGAGACCCAGTACTTC. V usage is TRBV5-1 and J usage is TRBJ2-5, with TRBD2 as a possible D gene (6 bases). Germline CDR1 reads SGHRS; CDR2 reads YFSETQ. There are 15 residues in the CDR3. V lost 4 bases and J lost 5, with 18 bases in between. The variable domain in full, completed from reference TRBV5-1 and TRBJ2-5, reads KAGVTQTPRYLIKTRGQQVTLSCSPISGHRSVSWYQQTPGQGLQFLFEYFSETQRNKGNFPGRFSGRQFSNSRSEMNVSTLELGDSALYLCASSHNGGNGETQYFGPGTRLLVL.

The chain couples TRBV7-9 to TRBJ2-7, with D possibly matching TRBD2 (6 bases). Germline values: CDR1 SEHNR, CDR2 FQNEAQ (reference sequence). The CDR3 has 14 residues. The V and J ends lost 5 bases and 2 bases respectively, with 13 bases between them. The CDR3 sequence is CASSPRESPYEQYF. CDR3 nucleotides: TGTGCCAGCAGCCCGCGGGAATCCCCCTACGAGCAGTACTTC. The full variable domain, in which reference TRBV7-9 and TRBJ2-7 provide the parts outside the CDR3, is DTGVSQNPRHKITKRGQNVTFRCDPISEHNRLYWYRQTLGQGPEFLTYFQNEAQLEKSRLLSDRFSAERPKGSFSTLEIQRTEQGDSAMYLCASSPRESPYEQYFGPGTRLTVT.

This rearrangement joins TRBV9 to TRBJ1-1; TRBD1 matches at 8 bases. The ends lost 0 bases at V and 5 bases at J; junction bases unmatched: 6. Germline CDR1 reads SGDLS; CDR2 reads YYNGEE. The CDR3 sequence is 15 residues long. CDR3 sequence: CASSVDPGGWTEAFF. CDR3 sequence (DNA): TGTGCCAGCAGCGTAGATCCAGGGGGCTGGACTGAAGCTTTCTTT.

This clone turned up a few times. The CDR3 spells CASSSDRGTYEQYF. CDR3 DNA sequence: TGTGCCAGCAGCTCCGACAGGGGCACCTACGAGCAGTACTTC. This chain links TRBV28 with TRBJ2-7, with 8 nucleotides matching TRBD1. The CDR3 loop spans 14 amino acids. V was pared by 6 bases and J by 2 bases, with 6 bases of the junction left unmatched. Germline CDR1 is MDHEN and CDR2 is SYDVKM.

This rearrangement joins TRBV11-1 to TRBJ2-3, with 9 bases aligning to TRBD1. The CDR3 totals 15 residues. After removal of 5 bases from V and 3 bases from J, the junction contained 6 bases not matched to a gene. From germline, CDR1 is SGHAT and CDR2 FQDESV (reference sequence). In DNA form, the CDR3 reads TGTGCCAGCAGCCCCGGGACAGGGTTGACAGATACGCAGTATTTT. Translated: CASSPGTGLTDTQYF. The variable domain in full, completed from reference TRBV11-1 and TRBJ2-3, reads EAEVAQSPRYKITEKSQAVAFWCDPISGHATLYWYRQILGQGPELLVQFQDESVVDDSQLPKDRFSAERLKGVDSTLKIQPAELGDSAMYLCASSPGTGLTDTQYFGPGTRLTVL.

This chain uses TRBV9 with TRBJ2-1; D gene ambiguous. Germline CDR1 SGDLS, CDR2 YYNGEE. Deletions cut 4 bases from V and 10 bases from J, with 9 bases between. The CDR3 length is 11 residues. CDR3 sequence reads: CASSSREEQFF. The CDR3, as DNA: TGTGCCAGCAGCTCCCGTGAGGAGCAGTTCTTC.

The rearrangement joins TRBV2 to TRBJ2-5, with a weak D call TRBD1 (5 bases). The CDR3 is made up of 16 amino acids. V lost 4 bases, J lost 1 base, and 16 bases lay in between. Germline CDR1 SNHLY, CDR2 FYNNEI. CDR3 coding DNA: TGTGCCAGCAGTGGTTTTGGCAGGGTTGGCCAAGAGACCCAGTACTTC. It translates to CASSGFGRVGQETQYF.

About this clone itself: Other DNA sequences within the sample encode an identical CDR3. DNA of the CDR3: TGTGCCAGCAGCTTTGGTAACACTGAAGCTTTCTTT. Translating it yields CASSFGNTEAFF. J is TRBJ1-1 and V is TRBV7-3, with D uncertain. The V end was cut by 3 bases, the J end by 2 bases, with 4 bases between. Looked up from germline, CDR1 is SGHTA and CDR2 is FQGTGA. The CDR3 is 12 residues long.

The CDR3 DNA sequence: TGTGCCAGCAGTGAATTTGGTTTGGCGGGAGGGCCTTTAAACGAGCAGTACTTC. This sequence encodes CASSEFGLAGGPLNEQYF. The chain recombines TRBV6-1 with TRBJ2-7; 9 bases align to TRBD2. Germline V gene data show CDR1 as MNHNS and CDR2 as SASEGT. With V trimmed by 2 bases and J by 5 bases, 16 bases remained unmatched. The CDR3 spans 18 residues.

The rearrangement uses TRBV27 and TRBJ2-7, with D possibly being TRBD2 (5 bases). Germline CDR1 reads MNHEY; CDR2 reads SMNVEV (reference sequence). Trimming took off 2 bases at V and 1 base at J, with 6 bases between the two ends. The CDR3 has 13 residues. For the CDR3, the DNA is TGTGCCAGCAGTTTACGGGGTTCCTACGAGCAGTACTTC. Translation gives CASSLRGSYEQYF.

This clone was observed a handful of times. The sample has other DNA sequences that encode this CDR3 too. CDR3 nucleotides: TGCAGTGCTAGGGCGGGTTACGAGCAGTACTTC. As protein: CSARAGYEQYF. The chain carries TRBV20-1 and TRBJ2-7; D perhaps matches TRBD2 (5 bases). Germline lookup yields CDR1 DFQATT and CDR2 SNEGSKA (reference sequence). V shed 3 bases and J shed 4 bases, with 7 bases lying between them. The CDR3 is made up of 11 amino acids.

The V call is TRBV7-6, the J call TRBJ1-1; 8 bases map to TRBD1. This CDR3 contains 13 residues. Germline V gives CDR1 SGHVS, CDR2 FNYEAQ. Losses at the gene ends were 6 bases for V and 4 bases for J; bases not matched to a gene: 4. The CDR3 spells CASSSGTGTEAFF. CDR3 DNA: TGTGCCAGCAGTTCCGGGACAGGCACTGAAGCTTTCTTT.

This clone was observed a few times. The rearrangement joins TRBV5-4 to TRBJ2-1; perhaps TRBD2 as D (6 bases). Germline assignment: CDR1 SGHNT and CDR2 YYREEE (reference sequence). There are 15 residues in the CDR3. V lost 0 bases to trimming and J lost 0 bases, with 7 bases between them. The CDR3 region is CASSLGSGSYNEQFF. In DNA form, the CDR3 reads TGTGCCAGCAGCTTGGGTAGCGGCTCCTACAATGAGCAGTTCTTC.

The chain has TRBV4-2 and TRBJ1-5; D gene unclear. The V gene lost 5 bases and the J gene lost 6 bases, with 8 bases spanning the gap. Germline V gene lookup returns CDR1 LGHNA and CDR2 YNFKEQ. The CDR3 is 12 amino acids. Here the CDR3 reads CASSLGGQPQHF. In DNA form, the CDR3 reads TGTGCCAGCAGCTTAGGTGGTCAGCCCCAGCATTTT.

The chain is built from TRBV7-9 and TRBJ2-7; D may be TRBD1 or TRBD2 (5 bases each). The CDR3 runs to 14 residues. From germline, CDR1 is SEHNR and CDR2 FQNEAQ (reference sequence). V was trimmed by 1 base and J by 4 bases, leaving 11 bases between them. The CDR3 sequence is CASSLGGRNYEQYF. Written as DNA, the CDR3 is TGTGCCAGCAGCTTAGGGGGACGGAATTACGAGCAGTACTTC.